This T cell receptor beta chain emerged from a study of neoadjuvant nivolumab and ipilimumab in lung cancer. Libraries were prepared by immunoSEQ multiplex PCR; TCRdb keeps only in-frame clonotypes and omits some of them. This table holds approximately 26,000 clones, less than 90% found once. Note on this clone: What it binds is unknown.

Study-level results: Only two of four nivolumab-treated tumors gained richness and clonality by surgery. Resected-tumor TCR richness correlated positively with pretherapy blood richness.

The V gene's germline CDR1 is SNHLY and CDR2 FYNNEI. V was shortened by 6 bases and J by 4 bases, with 21 bases between the two germline ends. The CDR3 is 16 residues long. The input for sequencing was peripheral blood, taken before neoadjuvant nivolumab, alone or with ipilimumab. The source is an adult with non-small cell lung cancer. The V and J genes are TRBV2 and TRBJ1-2, with a possible D match to TRBD1 (6 bases). CDR3 coding DNA: TGTGCCAGCAGGACACTAGAACAGGGACTTGGCTATGGCTACACCTTC. Protein product: CASRTLEQGLGYGYTF.